The present TCR beta chain was sequenced within a study of shared clonotypes between healthy human individuals. Study results and limitations: Incompleteness in sorted-subset sequencing, despite large depth, was shown by rarefaction.

As to this clone: Its cognate antigen is unknown.

The CDR3 contains 16 residues. The J segment lost 4 bases and the V segment lost 1 base, leaving 8 bases of the junction unmatched. The V gene's germline CDR1 is MGHRA and CDR2 YSYEKL. Only in-frame clones appear in the TCRdb table, and some are missing; sequencing was by immunoSEQ multiplex PCR. The sample contains around 980,000 clones, around 82% of which appear only once. J is TRBJ2-3 and V is TRBV4-1; the match to TRBD2 covers 7 bases. Sequencing was done on a sample of memory CD4+ T cells from PBMCs. The sample's subset: CD45RA-negative fraction. The sequence derives from a man between 18 and 35 years old in good health. Some clones in this sample may be carry-over from other donors' samples. The CDR3 is CASSQVRRGSADTQYF. In DNA, the CDR3 is TGCGCCAGCAGCCAAGTTCGGCGGGGGAGCGCAGATACGCAGTATTTT.